The 17 T cell receptor beta chains in this list originate from one sample, sequenced in a study of CD8+ T cells in alopecia areata. Reverse transcription of extracted RNA yielded cDNA, which provided the sequencing template. Produced via immunoSEQ multiplex PCR; TCRdb's table is partial and in-frame only. There are 150,000 to 200,000 clones in the sample; roughly 60% occur only once, and approximately 1% lies in the top ten. Specified treatment: oral pan-JAK inhibitor, 5-10 mg twice daily. Sequencing was performed on CD4+ T cells sorted from blood, taken at week 24, from a patient treated with tofacitinib. These receptor sequences come from a human donor with alopecia areata.

This clone was counted between two and nine times. The V call is TRBV5-1, the J call TRBJ1-6, with D unresolved. The CDR3 spans 15 residues. Trimming pared 0 bases from V and 7 bases from J, leaving 11 bases between. Per the germline V gene, CDR1 is SGHRS and CDR2 is YFSETQ. The CDR3 region has the DNA TGCGCCAGCAGCTTGGACCCCGGGATGAATTCACCCCTCCACTTT. This sequence encodes CASSLDPGMNSPLHF.

The chain combines TRBV25-1 with TRBJ1-6; TRBD1 is a possible D gene (5 bases). Per the germline V gene, CDR1 is MGHDK and CDR2 is SYGVNS. The CDR3 length is 17 residues. V dropped 6 bases and J dropped 7 bases, with 22 bases sitting between them. In nucleotides, the CDR3 is TGTGCCAGCAGAAGCCCCACCGTGAGGGGAAGCAATTCACCCCTCCACTTT. The encoded protein is CASRSPTVRGSNSPLHF.

This clone was seen more than once but under ten times. This chain links TRBV6-1 with TRBJ1-2; 7 bases agree with TRBD1. Unmatched junction bases numbered 14, after V lost 7 bases and J lost 6 bases. Per germline, CDR1 MNHNS and CDR2 SASEGT. The length of the CDR3 is 15 residues. CDR3 DNA sequence: TGTGCCAGCACCCAAGGGAGACAGGGCGTCAATGGCTACACCTTC. It is translated as CASTQGRQGVNGYTF.

This clone appeared once. The chain uses TRBV18 and TRBJ1-2; 8 bases match TRBD1. This CDR3 has 13 residues. The germline gives CDR1 KGHSH, CDR2 LQKENI. The V and J ends lost 4 bases and 6 bases, in that order; junction bases with no gene match: 4. CDR3 nucleotides: TGTGCCAGCTCACAGCGACAGGGGAATGGCTACACCTTC. Its protein product is CASSQRQGNGYTF.

The V and J genes are TRBV9 and TRBJ2-7; weak D call: TRBD2 (5 bases). Germline CDR1 reads SGDLS; CDR2 reads YYNGEE. Trimming shortened V by 0 bases and J by 0 bases, and 10 bases separated the two germline ends. The CDR3 is 15 amino acids. The CDR3 coding sequence is TGTGCCAGCAGCGTAGAAAGCGGACCCTCCTACGAGCAGTACTTC. Residues: CASSVESGPSYEQYF.

The rearrangement joins TRBV20-1 to TRBJ2-1; D is ambiguous. This CDR3 comprises 11 residues. V lost 1 base and J lost 7, with 5 bases in between. Germline V lookup: CDR1 DFQATT, CDR2 SNEGSKA (reference sequence). The DNA for the CDR3 is TGCAGTGCTAGAGTTCTAAATGAGCAGTTCTTC. Encoded protein: CSARVLNEQFF.

In its sample, this clone was seen a few times. The chain joins TRBV6-6 to TRBJ1-1, with D possibly being TRBD1 (5 bases). Germline V gene lookup returns CDR1 MNHNY and CDR2 SVGAGI (reference sequence). Trimming pared 2 bases from V and 4 bases from J, leaving 11 bases between. This CDR3 contains 14 residues. The CDR3 loop is CASSYQPGTTEAFF. The CDR3 region has the DNA TGTGCCAGCAGTTACCAGCCGGGGACCACTGAAGCTTTCTTT.

V gene TRBV7-2 combines with J gene TRBJ1-1, with 7 bases lining up with TRBD1. The CDR3 is made up of 11 amino acids. Germline loops: CDR1 SGHTA, CDR2 FQGNSA. V lost 5 bases, J lost 7 bases, and 1 base stayed unmatched. CDR3 sequence (DNA): TGTGCCAGCAGCGGACAGGTTGAAGCTTTCTTT. Translating gives CASSGQVEAFF.

This clone was picked up a small number of times. This chain links TRBV11-3 with TRBJ2-1; D is unclear. CDR3 size: 15 residues. V was clipped by 3 bases and J by 6 bases, with 15 bases between them. Germline values: CDR1 SGHNT, CDR2 YENEEA. The chain's CDR3 is CASSFERPRVNEQFF. In DNA form, the CDR3 reads TGTGCCAGCAGCTTTGAACGGCCAAGGGTCAATGAGCAGTTCTTC.

The chain uses TRBV30 and TRBJ2-2; D unclear. The germline V and J ends were trimmed by 1 base and 7 bases, with 10 bases remaining between them. The germline CDR1 and CDR2 sequences are GTSNPN and SVGIG (reference sequence). This CDR3 has 13 amino acids. The CDR3 coding sequence is TGTGCCTGGAGTGAGGGAATTGACGGGGAGCTGTTTTTT. This gives the protein CAWSEGIDGELFF.

Note on this clone: Other DNA sequences within the sample encode an identical CDR3. The chain joins TRBV29-1 to TRBJ2-3; D call uncertain. This CDR3 contains 10 residues. Germline loops: CDR1 SQVTM, CDR2 ANQGSEA. Trimming removed 4 bases at V and 5 bases at J, with 4 bases between. In DNA, the CDR3 is TGCAGCGTTGGGGGAGATACGCAGTATTTT. It specifies CSVGGDTQYF.

The sample holds one count of this clone. The rearrangement uses TRBV7-2 and TRBJ2-5; D not resolved. Germline V gene lookup returns CDR1 SGHTA and CDR2 FQGNSA. The germline V and J ends were trimmed by 1 base and 4 bases, with 7 bases remaining between them. CDR3 length: 13 residues. The CDR3 reads CASSLGPVETQYF. Here the CDR3 DNA reads TGTGCCAGCAGCTTAGGGCCAGTAGAGACCCAGTACTTC. The entire variable domain, with the rest obtained from reference TRBV7-2 and TRBJ2-5, is as follows: GAGVSQSPSNKVTEKGKDVELRCDPISGHTALYWYRQSLGQGLEFLIYFQGNSAPDKSGLPSDRFSAERTGGSVSTLTIQRTQQEDSAVYLCASSLGPVETQYFGPGTRLLVL.

Details on this clone: The sample holds other DNA sequences that translate to the same CDR3. This sequence joins TRBV5-1 and TRBJ2-2; D unresolved. CDR3 size: 13 residues. Germline values: CDR1 SGHRS, CDR2 YFSETQ. With 0 bases removed from V and 6 bases from J, the gap between germline ends came to 6 bases. CDR3 sequence (DNA): TGCGCCAGCAGCTTGGAGGGCCCCGGGGAGCTGTTTTTT. Protein sequence: CASSLEGPGELFF.

V is TRBV27 and J is TRBJ1-6; 7 nucleotides line up with TRBD1. J gave up 7 bases and V 6 bases, and 12 bases lay outside the gene matches. CDR3 length: 16 residues. CDR1 is MNHEY and CDR2 is SMNVEV in the germline V gene (reference sequence). DNA of the CDR3: TGTGCCAGCAGACCTAGAGGGGGCTTGACGAATTCACCCCTCCACTTT. Translated: CASRPRGGLTNSPLHF.

The chain recombines TRBV7-9 with TRBJ2-5; D is unclear. The V end lost 1 base, the J end lost 4 bases, and 7 bases lay between the germline ends. This CDR3 spans 13 amino acids. In germline, CDR1 is SEHNR, CDR2 FQNEAQ (reference sequence). As DNA, the CDR3 is TGTGCCAGCAGCTTAGATCTTGGAGAGACCCAGTACTTC. It encodes CASSLDLGETQYF.

The table lists this clone with a few counts. The chain carries TRBV28 and TRBJ2-7, with 7 positions matching TRBD1. Germline trimming cut 4 bases from V and 4 bases from J; bases unmatched to any gene: 10. Germline V gives CDR1 MDHEN, CDR2 SYDVKM. CDR3 length: 15 residues. CDR3 region: CASSSRDRDTYEQYF. In DNA, the CDR3 is TGTGCCAGCAGTTCCCGCGACAGGGACACTTACGAGCAGTACTTC.

The chain carries TRBV30 and TRBJ1-4; D is uncertain. This CDR3 is 15 amino acids long. The V end lost 1 base, the J end lost 6 bases, and 15 bases lay between the germline ends. Germline CDR1 reads GTSNPN; CDR2 reads SVGIG (reference sequence). CDR3 coding DNA: TGTGCCTGGAGTGCGTCTGTCACCAAACATGAAAAACTGTTTTTT. Translation gives CAWSASVTKHEKLFF.